These 9 T cell receptor beta chains were all obtained from the same sample, sequenced in a study of shared clonotypes between healthy human individuals. Clones were sequenced by immunoSEQ multiplex PCR, and TCRdb holds only the in-frame ones, with some missing. The sample records 950,000 to 1,100,000 clones, more than 65% being singletons. The sequenced material came from memory CD4+ T cells sorted from blood. Subset noted: CD45RA-negative fraction. Receptor source: a man aged 18 to 29 in good health.

Only a few counts were recorded for this clone. V usage is TRBV5-1 and J usage is TRBJ2-1; 7 nucleotides align to TRBD1. The J segment lost 8 bases and the V segment lost 0 bases, leaving 5 bases of the junction unmatched. Germline-derived CDR1 and CDR2 are SGHRS and YFSETQ. This CDR3 region has 14 residues. The CDR3 DNA sequence: TGCGCCAGCAGCTTGGTTGGACAGGCGGATGAGCAGTTCTTC. Protein product: CASSLVGQADEQFF. The full variable domain, rest sourced from reference TRBV5-1 and TRBJ2-1, is KAGVTQTPRYLIKTRGQQVTLSCSPISGHRSVSWYQQTPGQGLQFLFEYFSETQRNKGNFPGRFSGRQFSNSRSEMNVSTLELGDSALYLCASSLVGQADEQFFGPGTRLTVL.

V is TRBV5-1 and J is TRBJ1-1; 8 bases fit TRBD1. The CDR3 is 14 residues long. Germline V gene sequence: CDR1 SGHRS, CDR2 YFSETQ. Losses at the gene ends were 6 bases for V and 1 base for J; bases not matched to a gene: 5. CDR3 loop: CASTKGTGNTEAFF. The DNA of the CDR3 is TGCGCCAGCACCAAGGGGACAGGGAACACTGAAGCTTTCTTT. The full variable domain, with the rest looked up from reference TRBV5-1 and TRBJ1-1, is KAGVTQTPRYLIKTRGQQVTLSCSPISGHRSVSWYQQTPGQGLQFLFEYFSETQRNKGNFPGRFSGRQFSNSRSEMNVSTLELGDSALYLCASTKGTGNTEAFFGQGTRLTVV.

This clone was seen a handful of times. The chain combines TRBV2 with TRBJ2-5, with D unclear. The CDR3 spans 12 residues. Trimming left V 6 bases short and J 5 bases short, with 10 bases between. CDR1 is SNHLY, CDR2 FYNNEI, per germline. The CDR3 sequence: CASSVKMETQYF. The DNA of the CDR3 is TGTGCCAGCAGCGTCAAAATGGAGACCCAGTACTTC.

This rearrangement joins TRBV10-3 to TRBJ1-3; perhaps TRBD1 as D (5 bases). Germline loops: CDR1 ENHRY, CDR2 SYGVKD. This CDR3 has 14 amino acids. Trimming removed 6 bases from V and 1 base from J, with 10 bases in between. Here the CDR3 DNA reads TGTGCCATCAGACAGGATTTATCTGGAAACACCATATATTTT. Translated: CAIRQDLSGNTIYF.

The chain is built from TRBV9 and TRBJ2-7; tentatively, D is TRBD1 or TRBD2 (5 bases each). CDR3 length: 13 residues. With 4 bases removed from V and 2 bases from J, the gap between germline ends came to 10 bases. Per germline, CDR1 SGDLS and CDR2 YYNGEE. The DNA of the CDR3 is TGTGCCAGCAGCCCTGGGGGAGCCTACGAGCAGTACTTC. It translates to CASSPGGAYEQYF.

The chain combines TRBV15 with TRBJ1-2; no firm D call. This CDR3 has 14 residues. V shed 3 bases and J shed 8 bases, with 16 bases lying between them. CDR1 is LNHNV, CDR2 YYDKDF, per germline (reference sequence). This chain's CDR3 is CATSSEFSGNGYTF. DNA of the CDR3: TGTGCCACCAGCAGCGAGTTTTCGGGGAACGGCTACACCTTC.

This CDR3 is CASSQIRDSTGGQYF. DNA of the CDR3: TGTGCCAGCAGCCAAATACGGGACAGCACCGGGGGGCAGTACTTC. The V call is TRBV6-6, the J call TRBJ2-7; TRBD1 might be the D (7 bases). V lost 6 bases, J lost 9 bases, and 24 bases lay in between. The germline V gene has CDR1 MNHNY and CDR2 SVGAGI (reference sequence). This CDR3 spans 15 amino acids.

The V call is TRBV10-1, the J call TRBJ2-7; TRBD1 matches 10 bases. The CDR3 consists of 14 residues. J gave up 5 bases and V 5 bases, and 6 bases lay outside the gene matches. The germline CDR1 and CDR2 sequences are WNHNN and SYGVQD (reference sequence). CDR3 protein: CASSQPGQGNEQYF. Here the CDR3 DNA reads TGCGCCAGCAGTCAACCGGGACAGGGGAACGAGCAGTACTTC.

The V and J genes are TRBV9 and TRBJ2-2; 7 positions agree with TRBD2. Germline V CDR1 and CDR2: SGDLS, YYNGEE. This CDR3 is built from 15 residues. V was clipped by 5 bases and J by 5 bases; unmatched bases: 9. The CDR3 region is CASRGAGSSTGELFF. The CDR3 region has the DNA TGTGCCAGCAGGGGAGCGGGATCTTCGACCGGGGAGCTGTTTTTT.